This record concerns one TCR beta chain sequence. On ten immunoSEQ deep assay plates, unsorted PBMC DNA was sequenced. The repertoire was sequenced with immunoSEQ multiplex PCR; TCRdb's copy has only in-frame clones and lacks some. The top ten hold 10% to 15% of the sample, which has 400,000 to 500,000 clones, over 60% seen once. The sample comes from a study of shared clonotypes between healthy human individuals. The CDR3 runs 15 residues. Germline CDR1 reads KGHSH; CDR2 reads LQKENI. The V gene lost 7 bases and the J gene lost 4 bases, with 20 bases spanning the gap. The specimen sequenced was PBMCs. The source of this sequence is a woman between 35 and 50 years old in good health. Some clones in this sample may be carry-over from other donors' samples. The V and J genes are TRBV18 and TRBJ2-7; D is unclear. The CDR3 DNA reads as TGTGCCAGCTTAATGCGTGCAGGAGCACCGTACGAGCAGTACTTC. Its translation: CASLMRAGAPYEQYF.